What follows describes a single TCR beta chain. CDR1 MNHEY and CDR2 SMNVEV come from the germline V gene (reference sequence). V was shortened by 4 bases and J by 8 bases, with 11 bases between the two germline ends. The CDR3 runs 12 residues. This sample was taken from a study of blood T cell repertoires in COVID-19. Study at large: The study drew acute and convalescent COVID-19 samples from the United States, Italy and Spain.

The study recruited people aged roughly 18 to 95 years across around 24 US areas. Self-reported history from a screening survey and questionnaire set each donor's cohort. Original methodology: It was from reference gene primer amplification that nucleated cell counts were estimated. TCRdb's table, derived via immunoSEQ multiplex PCR, lists solely in-frame clones and lacks some. The V and J calls and the clone size are those of that table, but D and trimming were determined from the DNA. The sample records over 200,000 clones, about 81% being singletons. This TCR came from a middle-aged man who had recovered from COVID-19. This chain connects TRBV27 to TRBJ1-2; perhaps TRBD1 as D (6 bases). Specimen: PBMCs or T cells enriched from blood (not recorded which). This CDR3 reads CASSSTGKGYTF. CDR3 DNA: TGTGCCAGCAGTTCAACAGGGAAGGGCTACACCTTC.